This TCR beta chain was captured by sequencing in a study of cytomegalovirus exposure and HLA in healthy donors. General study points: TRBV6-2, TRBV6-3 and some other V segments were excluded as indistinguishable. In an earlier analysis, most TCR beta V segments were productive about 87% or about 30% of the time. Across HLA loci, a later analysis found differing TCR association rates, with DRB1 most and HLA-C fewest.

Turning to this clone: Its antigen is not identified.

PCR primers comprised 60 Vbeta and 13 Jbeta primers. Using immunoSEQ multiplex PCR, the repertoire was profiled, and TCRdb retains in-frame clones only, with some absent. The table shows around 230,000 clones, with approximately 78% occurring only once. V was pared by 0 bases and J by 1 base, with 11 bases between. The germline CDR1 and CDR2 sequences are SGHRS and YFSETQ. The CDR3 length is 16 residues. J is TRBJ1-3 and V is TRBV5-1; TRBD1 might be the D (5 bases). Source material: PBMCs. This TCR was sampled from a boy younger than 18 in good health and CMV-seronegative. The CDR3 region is CASSLGQFSSGNTIYF. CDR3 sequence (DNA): TGCGCCAGCAGCTTGGGACAGTTCTCGTCTGGAAACACCATATATTTT.